This T cell receptor beta chain was documented in a study of CD8 T cells in ankylosing spondylitis. There are a few counts of this clonotype. Per germline, CDR1 SGHTA and CDR2 FQGNSA. V was trimmed by 3 bases and J by 7 bases, leaving 12 bases between them. The CDR3 covers 14 residues. TCRdb reprocessed the 5' RACE reads with MiXCR, giving one entry per CDR3 protein. The sample consists of about 24,000 distinct CDR3 sequences, roughly a sixth of them appearing once. The chain recombines TRBV7-2 with TRBJ1-4, with a tentative D call TRBD1 (5 bases). The TCR was taken from a male donor with ankylosing spondylitis or in good health (not recorded which). Sequencing was carried out using blood. DNA for the CDR3: TGTGCCAGCAGCTTGGTCCAGGGTGGTGAAAAACTGTTTTTT. This encodes CASSLVQGGEKLFF.